This T cell receptor beta chain came from a study of control samples from healthy donors and cancer patients. This clone was counted a single time. The CDR3 sequence is 14 residues long. The V end lost 5 bases, the J end lost 0 bases, and 10 bases lay between the germline ends. The germline CDR1 and CDR2 sequences are SNHLY and FYNNEI. Produced via immunoSEQ multiplex PCR; TCRdb's table is partial and in-frame only. Of roughly 100,000 clones in the sample, around nine tenths were seen once. This TCR came from a human donor in good health. The donor label of this sample is uncertain. This chain connects TRBV2 to TRBJ1-1, with D unclear. The sample comprised blood. The DNA of the CDR3 is TGTGCCAGCAGTAATGTGCCGGTGAACACTGAAGCTTTCTTT. It translates to CASSNVPVNTEAFF.